Below are 13 T cell receptor beta chains sequenced from a single sample in a study of T cells expressing NK-cell markers. TCRdb reanalyzed the 5' RACE reads, giving one entry per CDR3 protein sequence and no DNA. The sample's table shows about 460,000 distinct CDR3 sequences. Specimen: blood T cells: a sorted CD56 or NKG2C T cell subset, CD4+ or CD8+ T cells, or bulk PBMC T cells (not recorded which). Receptor source: a woman aged 50 to 60 in good health.

The chain links TRBV9 to TRBJ1-2; TCRdb's D call, TRBD1, is unchecked because there is no DNA. Germline V gene sequence: CDR1 SGDLS, CDR2 YYNGEE. The CDR3 loop spans 15 amino acids. This chain's CDR3 is CASSPSGTANYGYTF.

The chain uses TRBV3-1 and TRBJ2-7; TCRdb lists TRBD2, though no DNA is available to test this call. This CDR3 has 14 residues. CDR1 LGHDT and CDR2 YNNKEL come from the germline V gene (reference sequence). The CDR3 sequence: CASSLSGVFNEQYF.

The chain combines TRBV5-1 with TRBJ2-1; TCRdb returns TRBD1, unconfirmable since there is no DNA. Germline CDR1 and CDR2: SGHRS and YFSETQ. The CDR3 extends over 16 amino acids. The CDR3 loop is CASSLKRDRTYNEQFF.

This sequence joins TRBV6-5 and TRBJ2-1. The V gene's germline CDR1 is MNHEY and CDR2 SVGAGI. The CDR3 is 13 amino acids. CDR3 protein: CASSRDLHNEQFF.

The chain links TRBV6-1 to TRBJ2-7; no DNA is available, so the TRBD1 call from TCRdb remains unchecked. The length of the CDR3 is 14 residues. CDR1 and CDR2 from the germline V gene are MNHNS and SASEGT. This chain's CDR3 is CASSPSRVLHEQYF.

The chain is built from TRBV4-1 and TRBJ1-2; TCRdb calls TRBD1, which cannot be checked without DNA. Germline values: CDR1 MGHRA, CDR2 YSYEKL. The CDR3 has 17 amino acids. The CDR3 loop reads CASSQAFPRGRGGGYTF.

J is TRBJ2-1 and V is TRBV4-2. CDR1 is LGHNA, CDR2 YNFKEQ, per germline. There are 15 residues in the CDR3. CDR3 protein: CASSLRSTFYNEQFF.

This chain links TRBV3-1 with TRBJ2-3. The CDR3 runs 14 residues. Germline V gene sequence: CDR1 LGHDT, CDR2 YNNKEL (reference sequence). The CDR3: CACRTHEAPYTQYF.

The CDR3 sequence: CSVDTRINTEAFF. The gene calls are TRBV29-1 and TRBJ1-1. The germline CDR1 and CDR2 sequences are SQVTM and ANQGSEA. This CDR3 contains 13 residues.

V usage is TRBV7-9 and J usage is TRBJ1-2; TCRdb selects TRBD1, and the lack of DNA leaves this call unchecked. The CDR3 length is 15 residues. Germline CDR1 and CDR2: SEHNR and FQNEAQ (reference sequence). The CDR3 region is CASSLRDTSNYGYTF.

CDR3 amino acids: CASSPSGRADNEQFF. The chain is built from TRBV11-2 and TRBJ2-1. The germline V gene encodes CDR1 SGHAT and CDR2 FQNNGV. There are 15 residues in the CDR3. Based on the CDR3 plus reference TRBV11-2 and TRBJ2-1, the full variable domain is EAGVAQSPRYKIIEKRQSVAFWCNPISGHATLYWYQQILGQGPKLLIQFQNNGVVDDSQLPKDRFSAERLKGVDSTLKIQPAKLEDSAVYLCASSPSGRADNEQFFGPGTRLTVL.

This chain connects TRBV30 to TRBJ2-1; TCRdb's D call, TRBD2, is unchecked because there is no DNA. The CDR3 sequence is 11 residues long. Looked up from germline, CDR1 is GTSNPN and CDR2 is SVGIG (reference sequence). CDR3 in amino acids: CAWSPMGLEFF.

V and J are TRBV13 and TRBJ1-1. CDR3 length equals 12 residues. Germline assignment: CDR1 PRHDT and CDR2 FYEKMQ (reference sequence). Here the CDR3 reads CASSYQNTEAFF.